Listed below are T cell receptor beta chains from one sample, sequenced in a study of T cell repertoires in cytomegalovirus infection. TCRdb analysed the reads with MiXCR anew, one entry per CDR3 protein. This repertoire shows fewer than 1,000,000 distinct CDR3 sequences, about 33% found once; its top ten account for about an eighth. No antigen is known for these receptors. The material sequenced was cultured CD8+ T cells from PBMCs, taken from culture after CMV antigen stimulation. The receptors derive from a human donor in good health (CMV status not recorded). Some clones in this sample may be carry-over from other donors' samples. Both conserved end residues are part of each CDR3. Fields, in order: J gene, D gene, CDR3 length, V gene, clone size, CDR3 protein, CDR3 DNA. A D gene is named only where the DNA matches it firmly. Some rows have no size entry. The others give once, few or many, or a class for an expanded clone.

J: TRBJ2-2; D: .; length: 15; V: TRBV6-1; size: .; CDR3: CASHTRGSVTGELFF; DNA: TGTGCCAGCCACACCCGGGGGTCGGTCACCGGGGAGCTGTTTTTT
J: TRBJ1-5; D: .; length: 18; V: TRBV28; size: .; CDR3: CASSVPGTQMAHDQPQHF; DNA: TGTGCCAGCAGTGTTCCCGGGACACAAATGGCTCACGATCAGCCCCAGCATTTT
J: TRBJ2-1; D: TRBD1; length: 15; V: TRBV6-2/TRBV6-3; size: few; CDR3: CASSFGTGVYNEQFF; DNA: TGTGCCAGCAGTTTTGGGACAGGGGTATACAATGAGCAGTTCTTC
J: TRBJ2-7; D: .; length: 14; V: TRBV13; size: many; CDR3: CASSSHEGRNEQYF; DNA: TGTGCCAGCAGCTCCCACGAGGGTAGGAACGAGCAGTACTTC
J: TRBJ2-1; D: .; length: 12; V: TRBV25-1; size: few; CDR3: CATRVGANEQFF; DNA: TGTGCCACTCGGGTGGGGGCTAATGAGCAGTTCTTC
J: TRBJ2-1; D: .; length: 15; V: TRBV6-1; size: .; CDR3: CASREALGFLNEQFF; DNA: TGTGCCAGCAGGGAGGCGCTGGGTTTTCTCAATGAGCAGTTCTTC
J: TRBJ1-1; D: .; length: 15; V: TRBV6-2/TRBV6-3; size: .; CDR3: CASSYPQGLDTEAFF; DNA: TGTGCCAGCAGTTACCCACAGGGTTTGGACACTGAAGCTTTCTTT
J: TRBJ2-5; D: .; length: 15; V: TRBV4-1; size: .; CDR3: CASSQDLGLEETQYF; DNA: TGCGCCAGCAGCCAAGATCTGGGCCTTGAGGAGACCCAGTACTTC
J: TRBJ1-4; D: .; length: 14; V: TRBV7-6; size: few; CDR3: CASGEEWVFEKLFF; DNA: TGTGCCAGCGGGGAAGAGTGGGTTTTTGAAAAACTGTTTTTT
J: TRBJ2-4; D: TRBD1; length: 14; V: TRBV4-3; size: .; CDR3: CASTPGQGSYIQYF; DNA: TGCGCCAGCACCCCGGGACAGGGGTCGTACATTCAGTACTTC
J: TRBJ2-4; D: .; length: 15; V: TRBV15; size: .; CDR3: CATSRDPQGTNIQYF; DNA: TGTGCCACCAGCAGAGATCCCCAGGGGACAAACATTCAGTACTTC
J: TRBJ2-1; D: .; length: 13; V: TRBV6-2/TRBV6-3; size: .; CDR3: CASAVGTLNEQFF; DNA: TGTGCCAGCGCCGTTGGGACCCTCAATGAGCAGTTCTTC
J: TRBJ2-3; D: TRBD1; length: 17; V: TRBV7-9; size: .; CDR3: CASRWTEGRGLTDTQYF; DNA: TGTGCCAGCAGGTGGACCGAGGGCAGGGGGCTTACAGATACGCAGTATTTT
J: TRBJ2-5; D: TRBD2; length: 16; V: TRBV29-1; size: few; CDR3: CSVGLRTSGGKETQYF; DNA: TGCAGCGTCGGATTAAGGACTAGCGGGGGGAAGGAGACCCAGTACTTC
J: TRBJ1-2; D: .; length: 16; V: TRBV27; size: .; CDR3: CASSLSLAGSHYGYTF; DNA: TGTGCCAGCAGTTTATCGTTGGCCGGGAGCCACTATGGCTACACCTTC
J: TRBJ1-2; D: TRBD1; length: 16; V: TRBV7-9; size: .; CDR3: CASSLGPDRLPYGYTF; DNA: TGTGCCAGCAGCTTAGGACCGGACAGGCTCCCCTATGGCTACACCTTC
J: TRBJ1-4; D: TRBD1; length: 16; V: TRBV19; size: many; CDR3: CASSPRDRGRNEKLFF; DNA: TGTGCCAGTAGTCCCCGAGACAGGGGAAGGAATGAAAAACTGTTTTTT
J: TRBJ1-1; D: .; length: 17; V: TRBV7-2; size: many; CDR3: CASSSNLNGQLNTEAFF; DNA: TGTGCCAGCAGCTCAAATCTAAATGGACAGTTGAACACTGAAGCTTTCTTT
J: TRBJ2-1; D: .; length: 13; V: TRBV12-3/TRBV12-4; size: .; CDR3: CASSANRGDEQFF; DNA: TGTGCCAGCAGCGCGAATCGCGGGGATGAGCAGTTCTTC
J: TRBJ2-7; D: .; length: 12; V: TRBV3-1; size: .; CDR3: CASQRGFYEQYF; DNA: TGTGCCAGCCAAAGGGGGTTCTACGAGCAGTACTTC
J: TRBJ2-1; D: TRBD2; length: 15; V: TRBV9; size: .; CDR3: CASSVGLANGNEQFF; DNA: TGTGCCAGCAGCGTAGGACTAGCCAACGGTAATGAGCAGTTCTTC
J: TRBJ1-4; D: TRBD1; length: 14; V: TRBV7-6; size: many; CDR3: CASSPGTGLEKLFF; DNA: TGTGCCAGCAGCCCCGGGACAGGGCTCGAAAAACTGTTTTTT
J: TRBJ1-1; D: .; length: 15; V: TRBV7-9; size: few; CDR3: CASSLGPSMNTEAFF; DNA: TGTGCCAGCAGCTTAGGGCCCTCCATGAACACTGAAGCTTTCTTT
J: TRBJ2-5; D: .; length: 12; V: TRBV29-1; size: .; CDR3: CSVEAGQETQYF; DNA: TGCAGCGTTGAGGCGGGGCAAGAGACCCAGTACTTC
J: TRBJ1-5; D: TRBD1; length: 15; V: TRBV12-3/TRBV12-4; size: few; CDR3: CASSAGGFGNQPQHF; DNA: TGTGCCAGCAGTGCAGGGGGGTTCGGCAATCAGCCCCAGCATTTT
J: TRBJ2-4; D: .; length: 14; V: TRBV7-9; size: .; CDR3: CASSHRDGRNIQYF; DNA: TGTGCCAGCAGCCACCGGGACGGGAGAAACATTCAGTACTTC
J: TRBJ1-2; D: TRBD1; length: 16; V: TRBV15; size: few; CDR3: CATSGADRGRDYGYTF; DNA: TGTGCCACCAGCGGCGCCGACAGGGGGCGAGACTATGGCTACACCTTC
J: TRBJ2-5; D: .; length: 15; V: TRBV27; size: .; CDR3: CASSLTISGQETQYF; DNA: TGTGCCAGCAGTTTAACGATTAGCGGCCAAGAGACCCAGTACTTC
J: TRBJ2-2; D: .; length: 14; V: TRBV12-3/TRBV12-4; size: .; CDR3: CASSLQGGGEELFF; DNA: TGTGCCAGCAGTTTACAGGGAGGGGGCGAGGAGCTGTTTTTT
J: TRBJ1-1; D: .; length: 15; V: TRBV5-3; size: .; CDR3: CASSLTLGADTEAFF; DNA: TGTGCCAGCAGCTTGACCTTAGGGGCGGACACTGAAGCTTTCTTT
J: TRBJ2-1; D: TRBD2; length: 15; V: TRBV28; size: many; CDR3: CASSFPSGGGYEQFF; DNA: TGTGCCAGCAGCTTTCCTAGCGGGGGGGGGTATGAGCAGTTCTTC
J: TRBJ1-4; D: TRBD1; length: 16; V: TRBV15; size: .; CDR3: CATRNLDGDRDEKLFF; DNA: TGTGCCACCAGAAACCTAGATGGGGACAGGGATGAAAAACTGTTTTTT
J: TRBJ2-3; D: .; length: 16; V: TRBV25-1; size: many; CDR3: CASSEESGWSTDTQYF; DNA: TGTGCCAGCAGTGAAGAGAGTGGATGGAGCACAGATACGCAGTATTTT
J: TRBJ1-6; D: .; length: 14; V: TRBV27; size: few; CDR3: CASSLQAINSPLHF; DNA: TGTGCCAGCAGTTTACAGGCCATCAATTCACCCCTCCACTTT
J: TRBJ2-2; D: TRBD1; length: 14; V: TRBV25-1; size: .; CDR3: CASSTGQVTGELFF; DNA: TGTGCCAGCAGCACGGGACAGGTCACCGGGGAGCTGTTTTTT
J: TRBJ1-2; D: TRBD1; length: 15; V: TRBV4-1; size: .; CDR3: CASSQVKGQHYGYTF; DNA: TGCGCCAGCAGCCAAGTTAAGGGACAGCATTATGGCTACACCTTC
J: TRBJ2-1; D: .; length: 14; V: TRBV27; size: .; CDR3: CASSLSQQNNEQFF; DNA: TGTGCCAGCAGTTTATCACAACAGAACAATGAGCAGTTCTTC
J: TRBJ1-1; D: .; length: 14; V: TRBV7-9; size: few; CDR3: CASSYGPRNTEAFF; DNA: TGTGCCAGCAGTTACGGGCCCAGAAACACTGAAGCTTTCTTT
J: TRBJ2-5; D: TRBD1; length: 17; V: TRBV12-3/TRBV12-4; size: .; CDR3: CASSSFGQDMYQETQYF; DNA: TGTGCCAGCAGTTCTTTCGGACAGGACATGTACCAAGAGACCCAGTACTTC
J: TRBJ2-5; D: .; length: 16; V: TRBV7-2; size: .; CDR3: CASSSLYPGAQETQYF; DNA: TGTGCCAGCAGCTCCTTATACCCAGGGGCCCAAGAGACCCAGTACTTC
J: TRBJ2-1; D: TRBD2; length: 17; V: TRBV7-2; size: many; CDR3: CASTAQPLAGGNNEQFF; DNA: TGTGCCAGCACCGCGCAACCATTAGCGGGGGGGAACAATGAGCAGTTCTTC
J: TRBJ2-7; D: TRBD2; length: 15; V: TRBV12-3/TRBV12-4; size: .; CDR3: CASSLRLADTYEQYF; DNA: TGTGCCAGCAGTTTAAGACTAGCGGATACCTACGAGCAGTACTTC